The TCR beta chain under discussion was sequenced for a study of vaccination and CD4 T cells after COVID-19 (dated by TCRdb to the early 2020s). At the level of the whole study: The convalescent cohort comprised six males and four females, including two Hispanic individuals, seven Caucasians, two Asians and one multiracial person. Participants got two doses of the Pfizer-BioNTech BNT162b2 vaccine (n=8) or two doses of the Moderna mRNA-1273 vaccine (n=2). Post-COVID blood samples were collected from convalescent patients a median of roughly 100 days after diagnosis, with a range of about 30 to 180 days. Post-vaccine blood samples were collected a median of about 11 weeks after the second vaccine dose, ranging from about 12 to 250 days. Overlapping spike peptide pools from SARS-CoV-2 and from the common cold coronaviruses HCoV-NL63, HCoV-OC43 and HCoV-229E were used as culture stimuli. In control cultures, a CEFX viral epitope pool was used as positive control, an HIV-1 Nef peptide pool was used as negative control, or no peptide was added. In 10 COVID-19 convalescent patients and a handful of infection-naive healthy vaccine recipients, researchers compared the spike-specific CD4+ TCR repertoire from before mRNA vaccination with the repertoire from after.

For CDR1 and CDR2, the germline V gene (reference sequence) lists SEHNR and FQNEAQ. The junction carries 7 bases between V and J, which are trimmed by 4 bases and 1 base respectively. From cysteine to phenylalanine, the CDR3 is 13 amino acids long. Of all the DNA, just the CDR3 is kept, 39 bases in frame from base 1. Remarks on this clonotype: The antigen this receptor binds is unknown. No much larger clone is present one base from it, and per-base qualities are unavailable.

Libraries came from PCR. At the Johns Hopkins FTIC core, DNA from the cultured CD4+ T cells underwent TCR sequencing with the Oncomine TCR Beta short-read assay. The QIAamp micro DNA kit was used to extract genomic DNA from the cultured CD4+ T cells. Oncomine TCR Beta libraries from cultured CD4+ T cells were pooled using unique dual indexes and sequenced on an Illumina iSeq 100. In the paper's pipeline: Non-productive sequences were removed, and CDR3s not starting with C, not ending with F or W, or shorter than 7 amino acids were discarded. Antigen-specific clonotypes were identified using the MANAFEST web application through comparison of peptide-stimulated wells with reference and other culture wells. For a clone to be called positive, the clone needed an FDR below 0.05, an odds ratio above 5, and a productive frequency above 0.1% in at least two of three replicate wells. A clonotype counted as cross-reactive if it showed significant expansion both in the SARS-CoV-2 spike wells and in at least one common cold coronavirus spike condition. Using R version 3.6.1, CDR3 homology was evaluated through Levenshtein distances (stringdist) along with unrooted phylogenetic trees (ape). TCRdb trimmed public reads at Q25 via fastp, called clones via MiXCR and kept in-frame beta chains. Each CDR3 protein gets just one entry, which takes the most common genes and DNA from the rows behind it. TCRdb's processing, not the study's, gives the V and J calls here. The sample table records around 15,000 distinct CDR3 sequences; 35% to 45% of these occur just once. Jointly, the top ten make up roughly 20% of the sample.

The investigation overall reported the following: Although the median number of SARS-CoV-2-reactive clonotypes went up from some 23 after infection to 35 to 40 after vaccination, the increase was not significant. In convalescent patients, a median approximately 86% of post-vaccine SARS-CoV-2-reactive clones were detected only after vaccination, and vaccine-specific priming was suggested by this finding. Of the vaccine-specific clones found in convalescent patients, nearly all (304 of 307) were mono-reactive for SARS-CoV-2 spike instead of being cross-reactive with common cold coronaviruses. The number of convalescent patients in the study was relatively small, and the study did not examine early timepoints following natural infection.

Per the publication, the treatment or condition label means: roughly 10-day PBMC culture with coronavirus spike peptide pools or control peptides (ViraFEST assay). The ViraFEST assay was used in the study, in which antigen-specific T cells were expanded with peptide pools and expanded clonotypes were subsequently identified by TCR sequencing. Negative nucleocapsid antibody tests taken both before and after vaccination confirmed that the healthy vaccine recipients had no prior SARS-CoV-2 infection. PBMCs were cultured at approximately 2 million per well in IMDM supplemented with approximately 5% human AB serum and about 10 IU/ml IL-2, with about 10 ug/ml peptide pools added. On days 3 and 7, half of the culture medium was replaced with fresh IL-2-containing medium. After more than 8 days of culture, CD4+ T cells were isolated by negative selection using the EasySep CD4+ T cell isolation kit. PBMCs were separated from whole blood using Ficoll-Paque Plus gradient centrifugation and then either used fresh or cryopreserved at -140C. Triplicate wells were generally used for each culture condition.

The sequenced sample was CD4+ T cells from blood, cultured in vitro, obtained before SARS-CoV-2 vaccination. This TCR came from a human donor who received a COVID-19 vaccine. The sequence is built from TRBV7-9 and TRBJ1-2; TRBD1 might be the D gene, on 5 matching bases. The nucleotides read TGTGCCAGCAGCTGGGACGGTAACTATGGCTACACCTTC. It encodes CASSWDGNYGYTF.